The T cell receptor (beta chain) under discussion was sequenced for a study of T-cell reconstitution after alpha-beta-depleted transplantation in children. This clonotype was seen more than once but under ten times. Germline values: CDR1 KGHSH, CDR2 LQKENI. Trimming at V came to 6 bases and at J to 1 base, leaving 9 bases not matched to a gene. The CDR3 is 15 amino acids. Unique molecular identifiers were incorporated during preparation of the TCRbeta library. Each CDR3 protein gets one entry after TCRdb re-called the PCR reads with MiXCR. The sample carries a few hundred thousand distinct CDR3 sequences, roughly 9.5% recorded once.

This chain links TRBV18 with TRBJ2-7; 7 nucleotides line up with TRBD1. The sequence was obtained from a human donor who donated a stem cell graft to a child with SCID. Material: PBMCs from the stem cell graft donor, obtained from the stem cell graft. The CDR3 region has the DNA TGTGCCAGCTCGTCCACCGGGACAGCATCCTACGAGCAGTACTTC. Amino acid sequence: CASSSTGTASYEQYF.